This section outlines one TCR beta chain sequence together with its context. The antigen is undetermined. Method: immunoSEQ multiplex PCR; TCRdb's copy keeps in-frame clones and lacks some. This table holds roughly 94,000 clones, approximately 94% found once. The time point is: cycle 4 day 1 (C4D1), after more than 5 weeks of nivolumab. All patients experienced relapse after autologous stem cell transplantation, and brentuximab vedotin exposure was variable. The data are from a study of PD-1 blockade in classical Hodgkin lymphoma. Study-wide findings and caveats: Relapsed/refractory patients reportedly had the lowest baseline TCR diversity, below newly diagnosed patients, who were below healthy donors. Complete responders showed a baseline diversity that resembled the diversity of newly diagnosed patients. Possibly reflecting disease activity or prior therapy, repertoire differences have causes that remain undefined. Patients with an early start, nivolumab under 1 year after ASCT, were excluded.

Trimming left V 0 bases short and J 2 bases short, with 13 bases between. The length of the CDR3 is 16 residues. Germline CDR1 reads SGDLS; CDR2 reads YYNGEE. The specimen comprised peripheral blood mononuclear cells (PBMCs), sampled before the fourth cycle of nivolumab. The rearrangement uses TRBV9 and TRBJ2-3; possibly TRBD2 for D (6 bases). The clonotype comes from a human donor with classical Hodgkin lymphoma. The CDR3 region has the DNA TGTGCCAGCAGCGTAGTAGGGGCGGGGCCCACAGATACGCAGTATTTT. Amino acids: CASSVVGAGPTDTQYF.